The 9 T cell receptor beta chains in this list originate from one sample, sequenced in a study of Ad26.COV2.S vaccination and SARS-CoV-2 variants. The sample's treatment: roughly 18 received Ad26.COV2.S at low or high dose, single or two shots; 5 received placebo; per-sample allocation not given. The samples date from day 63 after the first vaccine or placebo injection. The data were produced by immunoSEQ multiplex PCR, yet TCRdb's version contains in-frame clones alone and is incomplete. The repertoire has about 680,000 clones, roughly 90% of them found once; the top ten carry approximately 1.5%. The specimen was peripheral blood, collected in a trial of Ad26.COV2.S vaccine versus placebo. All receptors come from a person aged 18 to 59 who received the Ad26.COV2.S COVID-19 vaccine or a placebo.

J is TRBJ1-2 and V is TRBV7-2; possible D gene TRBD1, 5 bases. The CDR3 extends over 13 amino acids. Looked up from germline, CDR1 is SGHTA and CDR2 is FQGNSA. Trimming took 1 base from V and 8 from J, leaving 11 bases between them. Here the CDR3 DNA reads TGTGCCAGCAGCTTAGGACAGTGGCGAGGCTACACCTTC. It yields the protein CASSLGQWRGYTF.

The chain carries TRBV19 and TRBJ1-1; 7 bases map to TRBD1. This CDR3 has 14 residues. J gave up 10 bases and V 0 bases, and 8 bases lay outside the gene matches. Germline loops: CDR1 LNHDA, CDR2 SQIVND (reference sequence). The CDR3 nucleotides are TGTGCCAGTAGTATAGACCGACAGGGAAAGGGAGCTTTCTTT. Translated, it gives CASSIDRQGKGAFF.

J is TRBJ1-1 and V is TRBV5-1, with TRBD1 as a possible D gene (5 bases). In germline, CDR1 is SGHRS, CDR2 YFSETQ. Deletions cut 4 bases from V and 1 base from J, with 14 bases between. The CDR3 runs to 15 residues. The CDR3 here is CASSPPPGTNTEAFF. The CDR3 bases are TGCGCCAGCAGCCCCCCCCCGGGGACGAACACTGAAGCTTTCTTT.

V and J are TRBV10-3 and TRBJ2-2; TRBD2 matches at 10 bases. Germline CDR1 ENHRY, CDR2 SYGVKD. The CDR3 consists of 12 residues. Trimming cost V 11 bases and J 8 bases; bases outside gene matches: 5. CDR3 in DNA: TGTGCCCGCGGGACTAGCGTTGGGGAGCTGTTTTTT. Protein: CARGTSVGELFF.

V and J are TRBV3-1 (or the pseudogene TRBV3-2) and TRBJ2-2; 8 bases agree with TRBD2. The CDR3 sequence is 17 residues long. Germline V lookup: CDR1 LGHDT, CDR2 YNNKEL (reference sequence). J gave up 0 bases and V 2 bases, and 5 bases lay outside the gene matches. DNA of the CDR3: TGTGCCAGCAGCCAACATGTTAGCGGGACGAACACCGGGGAGCTGTTTTTT. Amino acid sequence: CASSQHVSGTNTGELFF.

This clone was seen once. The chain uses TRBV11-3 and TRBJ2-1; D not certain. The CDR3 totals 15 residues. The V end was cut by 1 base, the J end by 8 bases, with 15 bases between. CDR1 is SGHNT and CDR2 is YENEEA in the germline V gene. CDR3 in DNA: TGTGCCAGCAGCTTAGGGTTCTCCTTTTACGATGAGCAGTTCTTC. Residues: CASSLGFSFYDEQFF. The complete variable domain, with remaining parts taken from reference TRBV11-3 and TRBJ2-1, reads EAGVVQSPRYKIIEKKQPVAFWCNPISGHNTLYWYLQNLGQGPELLIRYENEEAVDDSQLPKDRFSAERLKGVDSTLKIQPAELGDSAVYLCASSLGFSFYDEQFFGPGTRLTVL.

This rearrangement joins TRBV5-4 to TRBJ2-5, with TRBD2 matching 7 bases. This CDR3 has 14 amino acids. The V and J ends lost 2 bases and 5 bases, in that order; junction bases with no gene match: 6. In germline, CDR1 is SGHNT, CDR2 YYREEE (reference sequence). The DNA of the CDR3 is TGTGCCAGCAGCTTACTAGCGAGCCGGGAGACCCAGTACTTC. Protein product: CASSLLASRETQYF. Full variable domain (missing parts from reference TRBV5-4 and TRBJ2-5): ETGVTQSPTHLIKTRGQQVTLRCSSQSGHNTVSWYQQALGQGPQFIFQYYREEENGRGNFPPRFSGLQFPNYSSELNVNALELDDSALYLCASSLLASRETQYFGPGTRLLVL.

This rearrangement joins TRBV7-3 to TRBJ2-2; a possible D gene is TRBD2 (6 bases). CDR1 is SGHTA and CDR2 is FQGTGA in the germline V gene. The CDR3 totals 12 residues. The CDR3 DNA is TGTGCTTCCGGGGGAGACACCGGGGAGCTGTTTTTT. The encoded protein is CASGGDTGELFF.

The CDR3 protein is CASSPPGQMNTEAFF. The CDR3 nucleotides are TGTGCCAGCAGCCCCCCCGGACAGATGAACACTGAAGCTTTCTTT. This chain uses TRBV3-1 (or the pseudogene TRBV3-2) with TRBJ1-1; TRBD1 might be the D (6 bases). There are 15 residues in the CDR3. V lost 4 bases to trimming and J lost 0 bases, with 12 bases between them. CDR1 and CDR2 from the germline V gene are LGHDT and YNNKEL (reference sequence).